This TCR beta chain was identified during a study of control samples from healthy donors and cancer patients. There are 16 residues in the CDR3. V lost 4 bases and J 0 bases, leaving 16 bases between the germline ends. The germline gives CDR1 SGHVS, CDR2 FQNEAQ. Clones were sequenced by immunoSEQ multiplex PCR, and TCRdb holds only the in-frame ones, with some missing. This repertoire shows 75,000 to 100,000 clones, about 88% found once; its top ten account for 1.3%. This clonotype was sampled from a woman in her fifties or sixties in good health. Sequenced: blood. This chain joins TRBV7-8 and TRBJ2-7; no reliable D call. CDR3 region: CASSSLGAILSYEQYF. The CDR3 DNA reads TGTGCCAGCAGCTCCCTCGGAGCGATCCTCTCCTACGAGCAGTACTTC.